The 31 T cell receptor beta chains below come from one sample, sequenced in a study of OX40 agonist ivuxolimab in advanced cancers. Repertoires were generated with immunoSEQ multiplex PCR, while TCRdb's copy carries only in-frame clones and drops some. The data contain about 44,000 clones, 80% of them seen just once; the ten biggest clones take up roughly 10%. This specimen was CD4+ or CD8+ T cells sorted from blood, taken in a trial of the OX40 agonist ivuxolimab. These receptors were obtained from an adult with an advanced solid tumor such as melanoma, head and neck, liver or kidney cancer.

In this sample, this clone turned up a few times. The chain links TRBV14 to TRBJ1-2; D is possibly TRBD1 (5 bases). Germline V gene data show CDR1 as SGHDN and CDR2 as FVKESK. This CDR3 spans 14 amino acids. Trimming removed 3 bases from V and 0 bases from J, with 8 bases in between. The CDR3 here is CASSQAGTNYGYTF. DNA of the CDR3: TGTGCCAGCAGCCAGGCAGGGACTAACTATGGCTACACCTTC.

The chain uses TRBV19 and TRBJ2-3; TRBD1 or TRBD2 may be the D gene (5 bases each). V lost 1 base, J lost 4 bases, and 15 bases lay in between. From germline, CDR1 is LNHDA and CDR2 SQIVND (reference sequence). The CDR3 length is 16 residues. CDR3 amino acids: CASSIVGGVGADTQYF. In nucleotides, the CDR3 is TGTGCCAGTAGTATAGTTGGGGGAGTTGGGGCAGATACGCAGTATTTT.

As to this clone: Other DNA variants within this sample encode the same CDR3. The chain recombines TRBV5-1 with TRBJ2-2, with 13 bases aligning to TRBD2. The CDR3 covers 15 residues. The ends lost 4 bases at V and 7 bases at J; junction bases unmatched: 4. CDR1 is SGHRS, CDR2 YFSETQ, per germline. In nucleotides, the CDR3 is TGCGCCAGCAGCCCCAGGACTAGCGGGAGCGGGGAGCTGTTTTTT. Protein product: CASSPRTSGSGELFF.

This clone was picked up a small number of times. This rearrangement joins TRBV11-3 to TRBJ2-1, with D possibly matching TRBD1 (5 bases). This CDR3 has 13 residues. Trimming shortened V by 5 bases and J by 5 bases, and 10 bases separated the two germline ends. Germline-derived CDR1 and CDR2 are SGHNT and YENEEA. The CDR3 region has the DNA TGTGCCAGCAGCCCAGGGCCCCACAATGAGCAGTTCTTC. It codes for CASSPGPHNEQFF.

This sequence joins TRBV9 and TRBJ2-7; 8 positions agree with TRBD2. CDR3 length: 16 amino acids. Looked up from germline, CDR1 is SGDLS and CDR2 is YYNGEE. The V gene end was trimmed by 0 bases and the J gene end by 6 bases; junction bases not matched to a gene: 11. CDR3 DNA sequence: TGTGCCAGCAGCGTAGGGGGAAGCGGGAGTTTTCGCGAGCAGTACTTC. As protein: CASSVGGSGSFREQYF. Filled out from reference TRBV9 and TRBJ2-7, the complete variable domain reads DSGVTQTPKHLITATGQRVTLRCSPRSGDLSVYWYQQSLDQGLQFLIQYYNGEERAKGNILERFSAQQFPDLHSELNLSSLELGDSALYFCASSVGGSGSFREQYFGPGTRLTVT.

V usage is TRBV5-4 and J usage is TRBJ2-3; 12 bases are a match to TRBD2. CDR1 and CDR2 from the germline V gene are SGHNT and YYREEE (reference sequence). Trimming took 4 bases from V and 5 from J; bases not matched to a gene: 8. The CDR3 contains 16 residues. The CDR3 DNA reads TGTGCCAGCAGCCCTTATAGACTAGCGGGAGAAGATACGCAGTATTTT. It codes for CASSPYRLAGEDTQYF.

V gene TRBV9 combines with J gene TRBJ1-4; no clear D gene. The CDR3 sequence is 15 residues long. In germline, CDR1 is SGDLS, CDR2 YYNGEE. V was shortened by 0 bases and J by 8 bases, with 14 bases between the two germline ends. The CDR3 region is CASSVVAIPGEKLFF. The DNA of the CDR3 is TGTGCCAGCAGCGTAGTAGCCATACCCGGAGAAAAACTGTTTTTT.

The chain employs TRBV10-3 and TRBJ2-6; TRBD1 agrees at 8 bases. J was trimmed by 1 base and V by 8 bases; bases with no gene match: 10. The CDR3 sequence is 17 residues long. Per the germline V gene, CDR1 is ENHRY and CDR2 is SYGVKD. CDR3 residues: CAISPTGGTSGANVLTF. The CDR3 nucleotides are TGTGCCATCTCCCCCACAGGGGGTACGTCTGGGGCCAACGTCCTGACTTTC.

This clone was detected a few times. The rearrangement links TRBV27 to TRBJ2-3; D call uncertain. Germline loops: CDR1 MNHEY, CDR2 SMNVEV (reference sequence). The CDR3 covers 15 residues. Trimming left V 2 bases short and J 4 bases short, with 13 bases between. The CDR3 nucleotides read TGTGCCAGCAGTTTACTCCCGGGTGCGTCAGATACGCAGTATTTT. Its protein is CASSLLPGASDTQYF.

This chain links TRBV6-1 with TRBJ2-5; 12 positions agree with TRBD2. After removal of 4 bases from V and 5 bases from J, the junction contained 2 bases not matched to a gene. Germline CDR1 reads MNHNS; CDR2 reads SASEGT. The CDR3 has 14 residues. CDR3 in amino acids: CASSGTSGKETQYF. The CDR3 nucleotides read TGTGCCAGCAGTGGGACTAGCGGGAAGGAGACCCAGTACTTC.

The chain joins TRBV2 to TRBJ2-5; 8 bases map to TRBD2. The V and J ends lost 10 bases and 5 bases, in that order; junction bases with no gene match: 9. This CDR3 has 13 residues. Germline CDR1 reads SNHLY; CDR2 reads FYNNEI. As DNA, the CDR3 is TGTGCCACCGGGAGGGCCCCCGAGGAGACCCAGTACTTC. Translating it yields CATGRAPEETQYF. Full variable domain (outside the CDR3, taken from reference TRBV2 and TRBJ2-5): EPEVTQTPSHQVTQMGQEVILRCVPISNHLYFYWYRQILGQKVEFLVSFYNNEISEKSEIFDDQFSVERPDGSNFTLKIRSTKLEDSAMYFCATGRAPEETQYFGPGTRLLVL.

This chain joins TRBV27 and TRBJ1-5; D gene ambiguous. The CDR3 has 13 amino acids. V lost 2 bases and J 9 bases, leaving 11 bases between the germline ends. The germline gives CDR1 MNHEY, CDR2 SMNVEV (reference sequence). This CDR3 is CASSLGTGMPQHF. The DNA for the CDR3 is TGTGCCAGCAGTTTAGGTACCGGGATGCCCCAGCATTTT.

V usage is TRBV5-1 and J usage is TRBJ2-5; 8 bases map to TRBD2. This CDR3 is built from 16 residues. CDR1 is SGHRS and CDR2 is YFSETQ in the germline V gene. V lost 0 bases to trimming and J lost 5 bases; unmatched junction nucleotides: 9. CDR3 in amino acids: CASSLASGSMWETQYF. As DNA, the CDR3 is TGCGCCAGCAGCTTGGCCAGCGGGAGTATGTGGGAGACCCAGTACTTC.

This clone occurred a few times. The chain recombines TRBV30 with TRBJ1-2; D is undetermined. The V and J ends lost 0 bases and 8 bases respectively, with 7 bases between them. Germline V gene lookup returns CDR1 GTSNPN and CDR2 SVGIG (reference sequence). The CDR3 spans 11 residues. The chain's CDR3 is CAWSVGRGYTF. CDR3 DNA: TGTGCCTGGAGTGTAGGGAGAGGCTACACCTTC.

CDR3 DNA sequence: TGTGCCAGCAGACGGGACAGTAAGTACGAGCAGTACTTC. Amino acid sequence: CASRRDSKYEQYF. The chain carries TRBV6-1 and TRBJ2-7; 7 bases are a match to TRBD1. The CDR3 has 13 residues. The germline gives CDR1 MNHNS, CDR2 SASEGT. The junction had 6 bases not matched to a gene; V was cut back by 6 bases and J by 4 bases.

The chain employs TRBV28 and TRBJ1-1; D unclear. CDR1 is MDHEN, CDR2 SYDVKM, per germline. CDR3 length equals 12 residues. The V and J ends lost 9 bases and 3 bases respectively, with 11 bases between them. The CDR3 spells CASRRAHTEAFF. The DNA for the CDR3 is TGTGCCAGTCGGAGGGCCCACACTGAAGCTTTCTTT.

V and J are TRBV9 and TRBJ2-7; 9 nucleotides align to TRBD2. The trim removed 0 bases at V and 6 bases at J, leaving 7 bases unmatched. The CDR3 totals 15 residues. The germline CDR1 and CDR2 sequences are SGDLS and YYNGEE. The CDR3 DNA reads TGTGCCAGCAGCGTAGGCTCTAGCGGGGCGGGCGAGCAGTACTTC. Translated, it gives CASSVGSSGAGEQYF. Based on the CDR3 plus reference TRBV9 and TRBJ2-7, the full variable domain is DSGVTQTPKHLITATGQRVTLRCSPRSGDLSVYWYQQSLDQGLQFLIQYYNGEERAKGNILERFSAQQFPDLHSELNLSSLELGDSALYFCASSVGSSGAGEQYFGPGTRLTVT.

This clone was detected a few times. The chain combines TRBV25-1 with TRBJ1-3, with no clear D. The germline V gene has CDR1 MGHDK and CDR2 SYGVNS. The length of the CDR3 is 16 residues. The V gene lost 2 bases and the J gene lost 2 bases, with 13 bases spanning the gap. The CDR3 DNA reads TGTGCCAGCAGTGAACTAGGGTTTAAGCCTGGAAACACCATATATTTT. Amino acid sequence: CASSELGFKPGNTIYF.

The CDR3 region is CASRRDKQQETQYF. The DNA for the CDR3 is TGTGCCAGCAGGCGGGATAAACAACAAGAGACCCAGTACTTC. The chain is built from TRBV6-6 and TRBJ2-5, with D tentatively TRBD2 (6 bases). Trimming left V 6 bases short and J 2 bases short, with 13 bases between. Looked up from germline, CDR1 is MNHNY and CDR2 is SVGAGI (reference sequence). The CDR3 runs 14 residues.

The chain recombines TRBV28 with TRBJ2-3; 10 positions agree with TRBD2. The V and J ends lost 7 bases and 4 bases, in that order; junction bases with no gene match: 5. Germline CDR1 MDHEN, CDR2 SYDVKM. The CDR3 length is 14 residues. CDR3 DNA sequence: TGTGCCAGCACTAGCGGGAGAAAGGCAGATACGCAGTATTTT. Translation gives CASTSGRKADTQYF.

The V call is TRBV7-2, the J call TRBJ2-1, with 13 bases aligning to TRBD2. This CDR3 has 15 amino acids. J was trimmed by 7 bases and V by 7 bases; bases with no gene match: 7. CDR1 is SGHTA, CDR2 FQGNSA, per germline. CDR3 DNA sequence: TGTGCCAGCATCAAACTAGCGGGAGGGCAAAATGAGCAGTTCTTC. Translated, it gives CASIKLAGGQNEQFF.

J is TRBJ2-1 and V is TRBV27, with D possibly matching TRBD2 (6 bases). The CDR3 runs to 16 residues. Germline lookup yields CDR1 MNHEY and CDR2 SMNVEV (reference sequence). The V end was cut by 2 bases, the J end by 1 base, with 12 bases between. The CDR3 sequence: CASSLGGWYSYNEQFF. The CDR3 DNA is TGTGCCAGCAGTTTAGGGGGGTGGTATTCCTACAATGAGCAGTTCTTC.

The chain employs TRBV13 and TRBJ2-7, with 9 bases aligning to TRBD1. The CDR3 sequence is 15 residues long. Germline V lookup: CDR1 PRHDT, CDR2 FYEKMQ (reference sequence). With 5 bases clipped from V and 4 bases from J, the junction kept 9 bases outside the gene matches. The CDR3 loop reads CASSRTGQGRYEQYF. The DNA for the CDR3 is TGTGCCAGCAGCCGCACGGGACAGGGTCGGTACGAGCAGTACTTC.

This chain connects TRBV5-6 to TRBJ2-3; TRBD2 matches 11 bases. Per the germline V gene, CDR1 is SGHDT and CDR2 is YYEEEE. J was trimmed by 1 base and V by 4 bases; bases with no gene match: 5. The CDR3 is made up of 16 amino acids. The CDR3 bases are TGTGCCAGCAGCGCCGGGACTAGCGGACGCACAGATACGCAGTATTTT. Residues: CASSAGTSGRTDTQYF.

J is TRBJ1-2 and V is TRBV27; no clear D gene. V was trimmed by 7 bases and J by 5 bases, leaving 11 bases between them. This CDR3 is 12 amino acids long. Per the germline V gene, CDR1 is MNHEY and CDR2 is SMNVEV (reference sequence). CDR3 protein: CASMKVGYGYTF. In DNA form, the CDR3 reads TGTGCCAGCATGAAGGTTGGGTATGGCTACACCTTC.

The V and J genes are TRBV5-1 and TRBJ2-3; maybe TRBD1 (5 bases). The germline V and J ends were trimmed by 0 bases and 1 base, with 9 bases remaining between them. The CDR3 runs to 15 residues. In germline, CDR1 is SGHRS, CDR2 YFSETQ. The CDR3 DNA sequence: TGCGCCAGCAGCTTGGACAAGACAGGCACAGATACGCAGTATTTT. It is translated as CASSLDKTGTDTQYF.

This chain joins TRBV4-1 and TRBJ2-2; 8 nucleotides match TRBD1. This CDR3 comprises 16 residues. Per germline, CDR1 MGHRA and CDR2 YSYEKL. J gave up 2 bases and V 1 base, and 3 bases lay outside the gene matches. The DNA of the CDR3 is TGCGCCAGCAGCCAAGCCCAGGGGGCCAACACCGGGGAGCTGTTTTTT. Amino acids: CASSQAQGANTGELFF.

In its sample, this clone was seen a few times. This chain links TRBV27 with TRBJ1-5, with D unresolved. The germline V gene encodes CDR1 MNHEY and CDR2 SMNVEV (reference sequence). The germline V and J ends were trimmed by 4 bases and 9 bases, with 13 bases remaining between them. This CDR3 comprises 13 residues. The DNA of the CDR3 is TGTGCCAGCAGTTGGAAAAGGGAGGTGCCCCAGCATTTT. Translation: CASSWKREVPQHF.

The chain carries TRBV30 and TRBJ2-3; 11 nucleotides align to TRBD2. Germline-derived CDR1 and CDR2 are GTSNPN and SVGIG (reference sequence). The CDR3 consists of 14 residues. V lost 8 bases, J lost 4 bases, and 8 bases stayed unmatched. The CDR3 spells CAGMTSGNADTQYF. CDR3 DNA sequence: TGTGCCGGAATGACTAGCGGGAATGCAGATACGCAGTATTTT.

The chain uses TRBV11-2 and TRBJ1-3; 7 bases agree with TRBD1. Germline values: CDR1 SGHAT, CDR2 FQNNGV. The CDR3 sequence is 16 residues long. The junction had 6 bases not matched to a gene; V was cut back by 1 base and J by 3 bases. CDR3 protein: CASSLAPTGSGNTIYF. The CDR3 bases are TGTGCCAGCAGCTTAGCTCCGACAGGGAGTGGAAACACCATATATTTT.

The chain has TRBV5-4 and TRBJ2-5, with unresolved D. The germline V and J ends were trimmed by 5 bases and 1 base, with 9 bases remaining between them. Germline values: CDR1 SGHNT, CDR2 YYREEE (reference sequence). This CDR3 spans 13 amino acids. The CDR3 loop reads CASSRLVQETQYF. CDR3 coding DNA: TGTGCCAGCAGTCGACTGGTCCAAGAGACCCAGTACTTC.